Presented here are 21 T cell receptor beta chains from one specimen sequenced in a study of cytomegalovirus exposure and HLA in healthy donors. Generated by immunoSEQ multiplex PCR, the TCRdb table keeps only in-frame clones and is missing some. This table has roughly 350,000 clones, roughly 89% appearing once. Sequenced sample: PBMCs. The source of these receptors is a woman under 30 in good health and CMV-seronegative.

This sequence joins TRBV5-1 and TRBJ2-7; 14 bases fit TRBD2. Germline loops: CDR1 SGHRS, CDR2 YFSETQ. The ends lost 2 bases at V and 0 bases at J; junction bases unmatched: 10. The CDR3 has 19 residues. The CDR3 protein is CASSLPGLAGEASSYEQYF. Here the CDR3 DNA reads TGCGCCAGCAGCTTACCGGGACTAGCGGGAGAAGCAAGCTCCTACGAGCAGTACTTC.

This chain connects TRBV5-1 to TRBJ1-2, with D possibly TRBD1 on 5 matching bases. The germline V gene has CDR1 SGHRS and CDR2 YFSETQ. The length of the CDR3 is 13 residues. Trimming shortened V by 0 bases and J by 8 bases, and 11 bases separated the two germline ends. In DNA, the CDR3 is TGCGCCAGCAGCTTGGCCGACTGGGGCGGCTACACCTTC. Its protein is CASSLADWGGYTF.

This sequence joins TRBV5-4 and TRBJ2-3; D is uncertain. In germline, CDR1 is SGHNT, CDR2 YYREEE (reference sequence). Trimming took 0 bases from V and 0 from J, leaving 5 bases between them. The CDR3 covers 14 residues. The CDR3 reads CASSLESSTDTQYF. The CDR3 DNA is TGTGCCAGCAGCTTGGAGAGTAGCACAGATACGCAGTATTTT.

The CDR3 loop reads CASSQGLTEAFF. In DNA, the CDR3 is TGTGCCAGCAGCCAGGGGCTGACTGAAGCTTTCTTT. The V and J genes are TRBV7-9 and TRBJ1-1; D possibly corresponds to TRBD1 (6 bases). With 5 bases removed from V and 5 bases from J, the gap between germline ends came to 9 bases. This CDR3 spans 12 amino acids. CDR1 and CDR2 from the germline V gene are SEHNR and FQNEAQ (reference sequence).

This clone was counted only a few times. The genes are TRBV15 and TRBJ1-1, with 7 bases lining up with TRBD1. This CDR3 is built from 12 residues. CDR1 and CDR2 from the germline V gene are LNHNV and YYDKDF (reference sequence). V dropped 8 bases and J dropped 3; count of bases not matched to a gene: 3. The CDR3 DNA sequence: TGTGCCACCCGTGACAGGGACACTGAAGCTTTCTTT. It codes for CATRDRDTEAFF.

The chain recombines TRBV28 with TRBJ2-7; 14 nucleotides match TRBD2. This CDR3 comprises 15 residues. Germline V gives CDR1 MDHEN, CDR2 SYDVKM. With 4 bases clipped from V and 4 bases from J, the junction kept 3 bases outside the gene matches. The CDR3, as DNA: TGTGCCAGCAGTTCGCGACTAGCGGGAGGGTACGAGCAGTACTTC. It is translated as CASSSRLAGGYEQYF.

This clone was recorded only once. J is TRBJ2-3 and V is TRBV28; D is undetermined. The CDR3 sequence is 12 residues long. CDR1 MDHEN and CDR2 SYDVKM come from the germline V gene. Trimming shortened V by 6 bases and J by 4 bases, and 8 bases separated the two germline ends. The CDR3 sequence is CASSSHSDTQYF. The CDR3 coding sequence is TGTGCCAGCAGCTCCCACTCAGATACGCAGTATTTT.

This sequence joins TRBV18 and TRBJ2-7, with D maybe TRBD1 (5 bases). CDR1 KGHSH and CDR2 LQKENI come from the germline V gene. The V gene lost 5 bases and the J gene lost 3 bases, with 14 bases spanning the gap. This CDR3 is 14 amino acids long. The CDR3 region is CASSSADRNYEQYF. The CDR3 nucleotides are TGTGCCAGCTCATCCGCCGACAGAAACTACGAGCAGTACTTC.

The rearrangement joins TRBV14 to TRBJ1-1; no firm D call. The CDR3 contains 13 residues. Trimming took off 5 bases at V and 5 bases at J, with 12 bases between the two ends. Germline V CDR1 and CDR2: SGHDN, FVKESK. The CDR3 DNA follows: TGTGCCAGCAGCTCGCACCCTCGGACTGAAGCTTTCTTT. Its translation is CASSSHPRTEAFF.

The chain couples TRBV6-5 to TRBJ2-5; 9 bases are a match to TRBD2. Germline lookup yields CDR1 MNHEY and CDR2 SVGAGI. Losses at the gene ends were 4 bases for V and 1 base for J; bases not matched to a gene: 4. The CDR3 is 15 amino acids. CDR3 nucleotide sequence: TGTGCCAGCAGTTCTCTAGCGGGGCTCCAAGAGACCCAGTACTTC. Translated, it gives CASSSLAGLQETQYF.

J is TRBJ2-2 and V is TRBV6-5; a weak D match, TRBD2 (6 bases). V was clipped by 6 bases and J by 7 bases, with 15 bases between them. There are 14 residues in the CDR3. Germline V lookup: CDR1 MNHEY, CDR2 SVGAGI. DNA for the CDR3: TGTGCCAGCAGCCCCCCGGGAGTCTTCGGGGAGCTGTTTTTT. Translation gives CASSPPGVFGELFF.

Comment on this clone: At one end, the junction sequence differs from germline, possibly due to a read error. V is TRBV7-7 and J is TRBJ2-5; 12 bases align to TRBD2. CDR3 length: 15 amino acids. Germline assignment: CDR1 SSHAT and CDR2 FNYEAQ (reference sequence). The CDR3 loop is CASSSGLAGQETQYF. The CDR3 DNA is TGTGCTAGCAGCTCCGGACTAGCGGGACAGGAGACCCAGTACTTC.

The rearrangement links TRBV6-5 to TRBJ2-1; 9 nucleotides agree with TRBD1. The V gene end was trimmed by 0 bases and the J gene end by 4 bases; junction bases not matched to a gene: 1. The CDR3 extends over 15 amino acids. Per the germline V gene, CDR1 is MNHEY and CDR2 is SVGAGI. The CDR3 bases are TGTGCCAGCAGTTACTCGGGACAGGGTTACAATGAGCAGTTCTTC. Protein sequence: CASSYSGQGYNEQFF.

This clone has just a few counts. The DNA of the CDR3 is TGTGCCAGCAGCTCGGGACAGGATTACTACTATGGCTACACCTTC. Amino acid sequence: CASSSGQDYYYGYTF. The V and J genes are TRBV5-6 and TRBJ1-2, with 8 bases that match TRBD1. With V trimmed by 3 bases and J by 3 bases, 7 bases remained unmatched. The germline CDR1 and CDR2 sequences are SGHDT and YYEEEE. The CDR3 sequence is 15 residues long.

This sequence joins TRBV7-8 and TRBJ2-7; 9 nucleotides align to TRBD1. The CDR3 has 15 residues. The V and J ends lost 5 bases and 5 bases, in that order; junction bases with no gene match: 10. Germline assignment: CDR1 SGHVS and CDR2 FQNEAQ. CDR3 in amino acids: CASSDDRGWRDEQYF. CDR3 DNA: TGTGCCAGCAGCGATGACAGGGGGTGGAGGGACGAGCAGTACTTC.

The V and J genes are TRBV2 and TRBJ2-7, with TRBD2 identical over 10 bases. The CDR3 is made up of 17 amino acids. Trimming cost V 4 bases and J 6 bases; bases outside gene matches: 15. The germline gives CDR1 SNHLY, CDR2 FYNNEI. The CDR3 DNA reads TGTGCCAGCAGTGCACCGGGACTAGCGTCGCACCTCCTCGAGCAGTACTTC. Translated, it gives CASSAPGLASHLLEQYF.

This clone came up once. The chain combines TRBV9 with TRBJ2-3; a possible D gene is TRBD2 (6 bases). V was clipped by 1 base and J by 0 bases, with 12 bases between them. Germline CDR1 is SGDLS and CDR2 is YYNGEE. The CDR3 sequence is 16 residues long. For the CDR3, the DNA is TGTGCCAGCAGCGTATATTTGCGGGGTAGCACAGATACGCAGTATTTT. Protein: CASSVYLRGSTDTQYF.

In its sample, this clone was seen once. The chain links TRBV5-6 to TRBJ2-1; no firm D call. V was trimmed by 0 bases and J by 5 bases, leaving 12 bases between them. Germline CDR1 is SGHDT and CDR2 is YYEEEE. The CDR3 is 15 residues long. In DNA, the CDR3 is TGTGCCAGCAGCTTGGGATTGGGCGATCACAATGAGCAGTTCTTC. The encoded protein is CASSLGLGDHNEQFF.

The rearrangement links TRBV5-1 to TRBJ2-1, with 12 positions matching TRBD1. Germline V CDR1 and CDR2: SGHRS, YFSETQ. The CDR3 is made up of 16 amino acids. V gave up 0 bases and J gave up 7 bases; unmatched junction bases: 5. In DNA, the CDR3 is TGCGCCAGCAGCTTGGAAGGGACAGGGGGCGCGAATGAGCAGTTCTTC. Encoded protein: CASSLEGTGGANEQFF.

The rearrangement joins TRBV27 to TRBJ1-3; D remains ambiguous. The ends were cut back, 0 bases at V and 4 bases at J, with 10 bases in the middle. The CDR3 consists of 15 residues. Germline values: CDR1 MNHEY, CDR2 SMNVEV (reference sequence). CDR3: CASSLSGFPGNTIYF. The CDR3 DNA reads TGTGCCAGCAGTTTATCGGGCTTTCCGGGAAACACCATATATTTT.

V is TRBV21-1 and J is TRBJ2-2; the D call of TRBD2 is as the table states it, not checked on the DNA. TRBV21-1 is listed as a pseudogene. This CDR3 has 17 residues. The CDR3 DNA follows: TGTGCCAGCAGCAAAAGTGGACTAGCGGGAGTGGACGGGGAGCTGTTTTTT. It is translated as CASSKSGLAGVDGELFF.